This T cell receptor (beta chain) was captured in a study of monozygotic twins with inflammatory bowel disease. There are 16 residues in the CDR3. Germline assignment: CDR1 DFQATT and CDR2 SNEGSKA (reference sequence). Whole-study findings and limits: Sharing of clonotypes with others was lower in IBD patients than in healthy twins, and this was especially so with disease activity. Some repertoire variability may stem from patients' differing immunosuppressive treatments.

Blood was drawn once per donor, and each sample measured approximately 2.4 ml. From its re-call of the 5' RACE reads, TCRdb lists each CDR3 protein once, without DNA. Here the sample table reports some 300,000 distinct CDR3 sequences. As to this clonotype: Its antigen is not identified.

The sequenced material came from blood. The origin of this receptor is a human donor with ulcerative colitis or Crohn's disease, or a healthy co-twin of an affected twin (not recorded which). This chain links TRBV20-1 with TRBJ2-1; TCRdb designates TRBD2, a call that cannot be tested without DNA. CDR3 region: CSARPRTSGSYNEQFF.